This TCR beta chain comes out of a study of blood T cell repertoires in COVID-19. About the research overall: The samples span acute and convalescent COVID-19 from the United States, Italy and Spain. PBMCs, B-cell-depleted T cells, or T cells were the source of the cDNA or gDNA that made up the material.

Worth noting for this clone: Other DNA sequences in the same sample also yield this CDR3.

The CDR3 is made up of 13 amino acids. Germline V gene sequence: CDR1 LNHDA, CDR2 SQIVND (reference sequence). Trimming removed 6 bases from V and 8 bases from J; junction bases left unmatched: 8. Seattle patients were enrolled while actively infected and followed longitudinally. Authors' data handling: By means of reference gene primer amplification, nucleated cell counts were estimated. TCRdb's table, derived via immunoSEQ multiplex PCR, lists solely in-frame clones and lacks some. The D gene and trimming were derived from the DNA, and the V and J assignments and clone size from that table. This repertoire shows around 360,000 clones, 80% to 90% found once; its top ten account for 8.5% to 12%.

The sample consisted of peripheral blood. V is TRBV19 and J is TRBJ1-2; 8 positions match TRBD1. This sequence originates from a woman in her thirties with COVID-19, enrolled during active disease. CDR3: CASSPRTGLGYTF. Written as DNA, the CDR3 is TGTGCCAGTAGCCCCAGGACAGGGCTGGGCTACACCTTC.